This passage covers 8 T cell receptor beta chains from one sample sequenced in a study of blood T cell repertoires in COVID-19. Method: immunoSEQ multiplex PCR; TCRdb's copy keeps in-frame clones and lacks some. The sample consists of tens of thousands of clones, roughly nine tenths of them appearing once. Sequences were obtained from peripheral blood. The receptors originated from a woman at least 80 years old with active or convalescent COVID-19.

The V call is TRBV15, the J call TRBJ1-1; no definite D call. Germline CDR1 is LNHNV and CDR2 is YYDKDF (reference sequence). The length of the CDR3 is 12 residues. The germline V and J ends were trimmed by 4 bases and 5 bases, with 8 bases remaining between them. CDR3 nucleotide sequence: TGTGCCACCAGCAAGACGGGGACTGAAGCTTTCTTT. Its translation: CATSKTGTEAFF.

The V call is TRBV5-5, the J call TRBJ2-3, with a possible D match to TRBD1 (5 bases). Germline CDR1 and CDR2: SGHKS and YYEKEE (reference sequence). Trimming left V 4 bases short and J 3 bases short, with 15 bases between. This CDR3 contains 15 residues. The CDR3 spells CASSTGSVWTDTQYF. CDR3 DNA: TGTGCCAGCAGCACAGGATCCGTTTGGACAGATACGCAGTATTTT.

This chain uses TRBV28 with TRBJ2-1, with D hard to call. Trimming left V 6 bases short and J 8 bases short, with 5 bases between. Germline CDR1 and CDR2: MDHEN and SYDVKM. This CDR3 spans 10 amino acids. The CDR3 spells CASSTDEQFF. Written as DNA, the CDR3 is TGTGCCAGCAGCACAGATGAGCAGTTCTTC.

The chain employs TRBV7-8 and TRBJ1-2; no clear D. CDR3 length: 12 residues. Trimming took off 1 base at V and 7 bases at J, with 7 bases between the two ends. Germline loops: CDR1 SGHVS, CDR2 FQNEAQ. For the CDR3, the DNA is TGTGCCAGCAGCTTAGACGTCGGTGGCTACACCTTC. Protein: CASSLDVGGYTF.

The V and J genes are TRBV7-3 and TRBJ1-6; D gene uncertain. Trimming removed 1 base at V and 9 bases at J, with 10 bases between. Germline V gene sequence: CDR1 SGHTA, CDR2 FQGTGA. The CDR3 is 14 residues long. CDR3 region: CASSLSAGFSPLHF. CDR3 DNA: TGTGCCAGCAGCTTAAGTGCGGGTTTTTCACCCCTCCACTTT.

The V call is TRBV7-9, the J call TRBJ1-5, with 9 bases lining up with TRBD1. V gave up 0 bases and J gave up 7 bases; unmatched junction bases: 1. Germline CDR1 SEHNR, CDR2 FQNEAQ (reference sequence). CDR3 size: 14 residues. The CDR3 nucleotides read TGTGCCAGCAGCTTAGCGGGACAGGGACAGCCCCAGCATTTT. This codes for CASSLAGQGQPQHF.

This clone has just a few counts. The CDR3 protein is CASSYQDSGQPQHF. CDR3 nucleotide sequence: TGTGCCAGCAGTTATCAGGATTCAGGTCAGCCCCAGCATTTT. V gene TRBV6-5 combines with J gene TRBJ1-5; D ambiguous. The CDR3 is made up of 14 amino acids. Trimming stripped 3 bases from V and 6 bases from J, with 12 bases between. The germline gives CDR1 MNHEY, CDR2 SVGAGI.

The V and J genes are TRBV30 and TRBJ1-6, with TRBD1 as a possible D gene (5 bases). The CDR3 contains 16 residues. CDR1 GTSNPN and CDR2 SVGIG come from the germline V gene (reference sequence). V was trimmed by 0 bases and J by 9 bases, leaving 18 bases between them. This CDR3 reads CAWSVLAGYERSPLHF. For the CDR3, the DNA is TGTGCCTGGAGTGTACTCGCAGGGTACGAACGTTCACCCCTCCACTTT.